The clone carrying this TCR beta chain was detected a few times. Its target is not known. CDR1 MNHEY and CDR2 SVGEGT come from the germline V gene. The CDR3 has 15 residues. V lost 7 bases, J lost 3 bases, and 17 bases lay in between. This record comes from a study of T cell repertoires in cytomegalovirus infection. In TCRdb, the reads were re-called with MiXCR into one record per CDR3 protein. The top ten hold around 13% of the sample, which has 700,000 to 900,000 distinct CDR3 sequences, roughly 29% seen once. The clonotype originates from a human donor in good health (CMV status not recorded). Some clones in this sample may be carry-over from other donors' samples. The J gene is TRBJ2-3, the V gene TRBV6-2 or TRBV6-3; a possible D gene is TRBD2 (5 bases). The sequencing here drew on cultured CD8+ T cells from PBMCs, taken from culture after CMV antigen stimulation. The CDR3 loop reads CASTPVERITDTQYF. For the CDR3, the DNA is TGTGCCAGCACCCCGGTGGAGCGGATAACAGATACGCAGTATTTT.